A selection of T cell receptor beta chains follows, all from one sample in a study of cytomegalovirus exposure and HLA in healthy donors. The protocol was immunoSEQ multiplex PCR, while the TCRdb copy is restricted to in-frame clones and leaves out a portion. The table has roughly 120,000 clones, 75% to 90% seen once. The sample was PBMCs. The receptor source for this set is a man aged 45 to 65 in good health and CMV-seronegative. The conserved cysteine and the conserved F or W are not part of the CDR3 here. Each record gives: CDR3 length, V gene, CDR3 protein.

11	TRBV30	AWSEESNQPQH
13	TRBV7-9	ASSTRTGTVNEQF
13	TRBV30	AWSVQVSGANVLT
13	TRBV19	ASSKEGQPYNEQF
13	TRBV28	ASSPPGGANSPLH
14	TRBV5-4	ASRPDGGGVRIEAF
11	TRBV30	AWSGGGGGEQY
12	TRBV7-9	SSSQGQVITEAF
14	TRBV30	AWFPLGLAGGLEQF
12	TRBV29-1	SVLPLAGEETQY
11	TRBV15	ATSRPRNEKLF
11	TRBV28	ASSFGRNEKLF
12	TRBV7-2	ASSLLDNPYEQY
12	TRBV7-7	ASSSGTSYNEQF
13	TRBV28	ASSPGLADAGTQY
10	TRBV27	ASRQGNYEQY
11	TRBV2	ASSGRGPYGYT
15	TRBV4-2	ASSQGVSGGPRDIQY
11	TRBV30	ALNRLAGDEQY
13	TRBV5-1	ASSLESSYNSPLH
13	TRBV5-1	ASSFGGGGQETQY
13	TRBV9	ASSVGDQQGGTQY
18	TRBV18	ASSLLSGTSGSQDTGELF
11	TRBV29-1	SVAPIQGREQY
12	TRBV19	ASSIQTGTYGYT
11	TRBV5-5	ASSSEGNEKLF
17	TRBV7-2	ASSLVSTTGTSGSWEQF
12	TRBV4-3	ASSQGQDLNEQF
13	TRBV7-2	ASSPSGSSGNTIY
11	TRBV6-5	ASNLQGREKLF
12	TRBV7-3	ASSSKTGTGELF
10	TRBV29-1	SAGQFQETQY
13	TRBV15	ATSRDQRGIGELF
15	TRBV9	ASTPIWFGGSDGELF
10	TRBV14	ASSQDRVGYT
13	TRBV7-9	ASTVSGTGIYEQY
14	TRBV27	ASSLNPTVSTDTQY
12	TRBV5-6	ASSLAWDSGTGF
13	TRBV18	ASSLRSSGDNEQF